Below, 21 T cell receptor beta chains from the same sample are listed, as sequenced in a study of T-cell reconstitution after alpha-beta-depleted transplantation in children. As it was prepared, the TCRbeta library received unique molecular identifiers. Using its own MiXCR run on the PCR reads, TCRdb lists one record per CDR3 protein. Among about 460,000 distinct CDR3 sequences, 8% to 11% were seen once, and the ten largest hold just over 2%. Sequencing used PBMCs, obtained before TCRalphabeta/CD19-depleted stem cell transplant. Receptor source: a child aged 2 to 10 with inherited bone marrow failure, due to receive a stem cell transplant.

This clonotype was counted only a few times. As DNA, the CDR3 is TGCGCCAGCAGCTTCCCATCGGGGGGGGCGGGTTCGTCTGGGGCCAACGTCCTGACTTTC. It is translated as CASSFPSGGAGSSGANVLTF. The chain employs TRBV5-1 and TRBJ2-6, with 8 bases matching TRBD2. The CDR3 contains 20 residues. V shed 2 bases, J shed 1 base, and the junction held 14 bases outside the gene matches. The germline CDR1 and CDR2 sequences are SGHRS and YFSETQ. The full variable domain, its missing parts supplied by reference TRBV5-1 and TRBJ2-6, is KAGVTQTPRYLIKTRGQQVTLSCSPISGHRSVSWYQQTPGQGLQFLFEYFSETQRNKGNFPGRFSGRQFSNSRSEMNVSTLELGDSALYLCASSFPSGGAGSSGANVLTFGAGSRLTVL.

Many counts were recorded for this clonotype. The genes are TRBV2 and TRBJ2-2; no clear D gene. The CDR3 totals 12 residues. Germline assignment: CDR1 SNHLY and CDR2 FYNNEI. V dropped 6 bases and J dropped 9 bases, with 11 bases sitting between them. CDR3 DNA sequence: TGTGCCAGCAGGAACCTTGGACGGGAGCTGTTTTTT. It encodes CASRNLGRELFF. The full variable domain, its missing parts supplied by reference TRBV2 and TRBJ2-2, is EPEVTQTPSHQVTQMGQEVILRCVPISNHLYFYWYRQILGQKVEFLVSFYNNEISEKSEIFDDQFSVERPDGSNFTLKIRSTKLEDSAMYFCASRNLGRELFFGEGSRLTVL.

The chain recombines TRBV11-2 with TRBJ2-7; 8 nucleotides match TRBD2. CDR1 is SGHAT, CDR2 FQNNGV, per germline. The V gene end was trimmed by 0 bases and the J gene end by 3 bases; junction bases not matched to a gene: 4. There are 15 residues in the CDR3. CDR3 amino acids: CASSLEGRGDYEQYF. The CDR3 DNA is TGTGCCAGCAGCTTAGAAGGGCGGGGGGACTACGAGCAGTACTTC.

This clonotype was seen at least ten times. The chain has TRBV21-1 and TRBJ2-2. TRBV21-1 is a pseudogene. The CDR3 spans 11 residues. For the CDR3, the DNA is TGTGCCAGCAGCCGCCCCGGGGAGCTGTTTTTT. Translation: CASSRPGELFF.

This clonotype was seen ten or more times. This chain uses TRBV23-1 with TRBJ2-1; TRBD2 is a possible D gene (6 bases). TRBV23-1 carries the ORF label, with uncertain function. The V end was cut by 7 bases, the J end by 6 bases, with 22 bases between. The length of the CDR3 is 16 residues. Here the CDR3 DNA reads TGCGCCAGCAACCTACCCTCGGGAGCTGTCGGCAATGAGCAGTTCTTC. It codes for CASNLPSGAVGNEQFF.

Ten or more counts support this clonotype. This rearrangement joins TRBV27 to TRBJ2-2; D is perhaps TRBD1 (5 bases). Germline CDR1 MNHEY, CDR2 SMNVEV (reference sequence). The CDR3 is 15 residues long. V was clipped by 5 bases and J by 4 bases, with 14 bases between them. CDR3 sequence reads: CASSPPRAPTGELFF. The DNA of the CDR3 is TGTGCCAGCAGTCCCCCCAGGGCCCCCACCGGGGAGCTGTTTTTT.

This clonotype has at least ten counts. The genes are TRBV7-2 and TRBJ2-7, with TRBD2 matching 7 bases. CDR1 SGHTA and CDR2 FQGNSA come from the germline V gene. This CDR3 region has 19 residues. Unmatched junction bases numbered 19, after V lost 5 bases and J lost 0 bases. CDR3 amino acids: CASSPRYDSGRPSSYEQYF. Here the CDR3 DNA reads TGTGCCAGCAGCCCCCGATATGATAGCGGGCGCCCTAGCTCCTACGAGCAGTACTTC.

The sample holds a few counts of this clonotype. The V gene is TRBV6-2 or TRBV6-3, the J gene TRBJ2-2; TRBD1 is a possible D gene (6 bases). The V gene's germline CDR1 is MNHEY and CDR2 SVGEGT. The V and J ends lost 4 bases and 1 base respectively, with 19 bases between them. There are 18 residues in the CDR3. CDR3 DNA: TGTGCCAGCAGTTCCTCGTTTTTGGAAGGGGGGAACACCGGGGAGCTGTTTTTT. It is translated as CASSSSFLEGGNTGELFF.

This clonotype was counted between two and nine times. V is TRBV5-1 and J is TRBJ2-6, with D maybe TRBD2 (5 bases). Trimming cost V 2 bases and J 0 bases, with 15 bases left between them. The length of the CDR3 is 18 residues. Germline values: CDR1 SGHRS, CDR2 YFSETQ. The CDR3 DNA follows: TGCGCCAGCAGCTTAAGAGGGAGAAACCGCTCTGGGGCCAACGTCCTGACTTTC. This translates into CASSLRGRNRSGANVLTF.

This rearrangement joins TRBV29-1 to TRBJ2-7; 8 nucleotides match TRBD2. V was clipped by 4 bases and J by 3 bases; unmatched bases: 5. Germline CDR1 SQVTM, CDR2 ANQGSEA. CDR3 length: 13 amino acids. CDR3 nucleotide sequence: TGCAGCGTTGTGTTGCGGGAGGACTACGAGCAGTACTTC. Its protein product is CSVVLREDYEQYF.

This clonotype has ten or more counts. The chain employs TRBV12-3 or TRBV12-4 and TRBJ2-3; D possibly corresponds to TRBD1 (5 bases). Trimming cost V 2 bases and J 1 base, with 13 bases left between them. The CDR3 is made up of 16 amino acids. In DNA, the CDR3 is TGTGCCAGCAGTTTATGGGATGGGGCCGGCACAGATACGCAGTATTTT. Residues: CASSLWDGAGTDTQYF.

This clonotype came up many times. The chain combines TRBV5-1 with TRBJ2-5, with D tentatively TRBD2 (5 bases). V lost 0 bases to trimming and J lost 4 bases, with 10 bases between them. The CDR3 covers 14 residues. Germline CDR1 and CDR2: SGHRS and YFSETQ. The CDR3 sequence is CASSLALAGETQYF. DNA for the CDR3: TGCGCCAGCAGCTTGGCTCTCGCGGGAGAGACCCAGTACTTC.

The V gene is TRBV4-1, the J gene TRBJ1-1; the D gene is possibly TRBD1 (5 bases). V was pared by 4 bases and J by 1 base, with 10 bases between. CDR1 and CDR2 (germline): MGHRA, YSYEKL. The CDR3 is made up of 14 amino acids. The CDR3 loop is CASSPPGQNTEAFF. The CDR3 DNA reads as TGCGCCAGCAGCCCCCCGGGGCAGAACACTGAAGCTTTCTTT.

On this clonotype itself: A much larger clone lies a single base off, so this may be a read error. The CDR3 carries no conserved terminal phenylalanine or tryptophan, so it likely arises from a read error. The gene calls are TRBV24-1 and TRBJ2-1, with 7 bases identical to TRBD2. In germline, CDR1 is KGHDR, CDR2 SFDVKD. The V segment lost 3 bases and the J segment 9 bases; nucleotides outside the gene matches: 13. The CDR3 runs to 16 residues. The CDR3 DNA is TGTGCCACCAGTGATAACCTGCCGGAGGCGGGAGCTGAGCAGTTCTCC. Its translation: CATSDNLPEAGAEQFS.

In its sample, this clonotype was seen many times. The chain has TRBV29-1 and TRBJ2-2; TRBD1 matches 7 bases. The trim removed 0 bases at V and 0 bases at J, leaving 13 bases unmatched. CDR1 and CDR2 from the germline V gene are SQVTM and ANQGSEA. The CDR3 has 19 amino acids. CDR3 loop: CSVEDYPMDRLSNTGELFF. As DNA, the CDR3 is TGCAGCGTTGAAGATTACCCAATGGACAGGCTTTCGAACACCGGGGAGCTGTTTTTT.

This clonotype was observed many times. V is TRBV27 and J is TRBJ2-1; 8 positions agree with TRBD2. The CDR3 has 22 residues. In germline, CDR1 is MNHEY, CDR2 SMNVEV (reference sequence). The V segment lost 1 base and the J segment 4 bases; nucleotides outside the gene matches: 24. CDR3 in DNA: TGTGCCAGCAGTTTATTGACTTTATCGGGAGGGCTTGGGTCTTCGCCGTACAATGAGCAGTTCTTC. Its protein product is CASSLLTLSGGLGSSPYNEQFF.

This clonotype came up a few times. This chain joins TRBV5-1 and TRBJ1-3; D unresolved. Germline loops: CDR1 SGHRS, CDR2 YFSETQ. The length of the CDR3 is 15 residues. Trimming stripped 0 bases from V and 4 bases from J, with 11 bases between. The CDR3 protein is CASSLAWAEGNTIYF. The CDR3 DNA is TGCGCCAGCAGCTTGGCGTGGGCAGAGGGAAACACCATATATTTT. Full variable domain (rest looked up from reference TRBV5-1 and TRBJ1-3): KAGVTQTPRYLIKTRGQQVTLSCSPISGHRSVSWYQQTPGQGLQFLFEYFSETQRNKGNFPGRFSGRQFSNSRSEMNVSTLELGDSALYLCASSLAWAEGNTIYFGEGSWLTVV.

At least ten counts were recorded for this clonotype. The DNA for the CDR3 is TGTGCCAGCAGCCACGGATCCCAAGTACTAGTTTACTACAATGAGCAGTTCTTC. This encodes CASSHGSQVLVYYNEQFF. The chain is built from TRBV14 and TRBJ2-1; tentative D call: TRBD2 (5 bases). The CDR3 contains 18 residues. Germline lookup yields CDR1 SGHDN and CDR2 FVKESK. V lost 3 bases and J 3 bases, leaving 21 bases between the germline ends. Full variable domain (outside the CDR3, taken from reference TRBV14 and TRBJ2-1): EAGVTQFPSHSVIEKGQTVTLRCDPISGHDNLYWYRRVMGKEIKFLLHFVKESKQDESGMPNNRFLAERTGGTYSTLKVQPAELEDSGVYFCASSHGSQVLVYYNEQFFGPGTRLTVL.

The gene calls are TRBV5-1 and TRBJ1-1, with D perhaps matching TRBD1 (6 bases). Trimming left V 5 bases short and J 1 base short, with 12 bases between. Per germline, CDR1 SGHRS and CDR2 YFSETQ. The CDR3 length is 14 residues. CDR3 region: CASSNAGENTEAFF. The CDR3 coding sequence is TGCGCCAGCAGTAATGCAGGGGAGAACACTGAAGCTTTCTTT.

This clonotype was detected many times. The rearrangement uses TRBV29-1 and TRBJ2-7; no clear D. The length of the CDR3 is 13 residues. Trimming cost V 2 bases and J 0 bases, with 8 bases left between them. Germline V CDR1 and CDR2: SQVTM, ANQGSEA. CDR3 protein: CSVEWASSYEQYF. Written as DNA, the CDR3 is TGCAGCGTTGAATGGGCGTCCTCCTACGAGCAGTACTTC.

This clonotype was recorded many times. The V gene is TRBV25-1, the J gene TRBJ1-2, with unresolved D. This CDR3 has 13 amino acids. V lost 2 bases and J 7 bases, leaving 11 bases between the germline ends. CDR1 and CDR2 (germline): MGHDK, SYGVNS. CDR3 sequence reads: CASSEGSPRGYTF. The CDR3, as DNA: TGTGCCAGCAGTGAAGGGTCACCCCGTGGCTACACCTTC.